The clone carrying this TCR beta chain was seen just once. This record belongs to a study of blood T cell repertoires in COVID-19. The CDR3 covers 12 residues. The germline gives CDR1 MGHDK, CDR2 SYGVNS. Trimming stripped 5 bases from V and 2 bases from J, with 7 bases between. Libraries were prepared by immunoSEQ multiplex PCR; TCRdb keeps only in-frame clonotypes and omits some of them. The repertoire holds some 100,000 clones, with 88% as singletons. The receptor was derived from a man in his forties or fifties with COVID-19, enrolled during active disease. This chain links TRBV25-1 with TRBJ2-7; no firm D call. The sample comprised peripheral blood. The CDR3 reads CASSSGTYEQYF. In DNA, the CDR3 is TGTGCCAGCAGTTCGGGTACCTACGAGCAGTACTTC.